These T cell receptor beta chains were read from a single sample in a study of beta chain features in type 1 diabetes. Data came from immunoSEQ multiplex PCR; TCRdb stores just in-frame clones and leaves some out. The repertoire holds 310,000 or so clones, with around 7.6% as singletons. The sequencing sample was made of central memory CD4+ T cells from blood. The receptors originated from a woman aged 18 to 35 in good health. Each CDR3 is given with its conserved first and last residue. The order of the fields is D gene, clone size, V gene, J gene, CDR3 protein, CDR3 DNA. A D gene is named only where the DNA matches it firmly. A clone size is listed for some rows: how often the clone was seen (once, few, many), or a class if it is expanded.

.	.	TRBV19	TRBJ2-1	CASSIRQDEQFF	TGTGCCAGTAGTATCCGACAAGATGAGCAGTTCTTC
.	few	TRBV6-5	TRBJ2-1	CASSRTQLIGGEQFF	TGTGCCAGCAGCCGTACTCAATTAATAGGGGGTGAGCAGTTCTTC
TRBD2	.	TRBV2	TRBJ2-2	CASSRKSGTSGSVTGELFF	TGTGCCAGCAGTAGAAAGTCCGGGACTAGCGGGAGTGTGACCGGGGAGCTGTTTTTT
TRBD2	.	TRBV4-2	TRBJ2-1	CASSQAAAGDYNEQFF	TGTGCCAGCAGCCAAGCAGCAGCGGGAGACTACAATGAGCAGTTCTTC
.	.	TRBV9	TRBJ2-5	CASNRSSGLGETQYF	TGTGCCAGCAACCGCTCGTCGGGGCTCGGGGAGACCCAGTACTTC
.	.	TRBV15	TRBJ1-5	CATSRRRVGNQPQHF	TGTGCCACCAGCAGGCGAAGGGTTGGCAATCAGCCCCAGCATTTT
.	few	TRBV2	TRBJ2-5	CASGIAKETQYF	TGTGCCAGCGGGATAGCGAAAGAGACCCAGTACTTC
TRBD1	few	TRBV4-3	TRBJ1-2	CASSYGQGGGYGYTF	TGCGCCAGCAGCTATGGACAGGGAGGGGGCTATGGCTACACCTTC
.	many	TRBV9	TRBJ1-2	CASSGRGNYGYTF	TGTGCCAGCAGCGGGAGGGGTAACTATGGCTACACCTTC
TRBD2	.	TRBV29-1	TRBJ2-1	CSVGPGLPYNEQFF	TGCAGCGTTGGACCGGGACTACCTTACAATGAGCAGTTCTTC
.	few	TRBV5-1	TRBJ2-2	CASSLARSANTGELFF	TGCGCCAGCAGCTTGGCCAGGAGCGCGAACACCGGGGAGCTGTTTTTT
.	many	TRBV11-2	TRBJ2-7	CASSTSYEQYF	TGTGCCAGCAGCACGTCCTACGAGCAGTACTTC